A single sample gave rise to the 12 T cell receptor beta chains below, sequenced in a study of blood T cell repertoires in COVID-19. Assay used: immunoSEQ multiplex PCR; TCRdb lists only in-frame clones, some missing. The repertoire holds roughly 200,000 clones, with 75% to 90% as singletons. Specimen: peripheral blood. The receptors were gathered from a man aged 60-69 years with acute or convalescent COVID-19.

The chain carries TRBV11-2 and TRBJ2-7, with 8 bases that match TRBD1. V trimming: 5 bases; J trimming: 3 bases; junction bases outside the gene matches: 6. Germline V lookup: CDR1 SGHAT, CDR2 FQNNGV. The CDR3 spans 14 residues. CDR3 residues: CASSRMGQDYEQYF. CDR3 nucleotide sequence: TGTGCCAGCAGCCGGATGGGACAGGACTACGAGCAGTACTTC.

V is TRBV7-2 and J is TRBJ2-7, with 8 bases identical to TRBD1. The CDR3 loop spans 13 amino acids. V shed 5 bases, J shed 3 bases, and the junction held 3 bases outside the gene matches. Germline-derived CDR1 and CDR2 are SGHTA and FQGNSA. CDR3 amino acids: CASSDRGDYEQYF. For the CDR3, the DNA is TGTGCCAGCAGCGACAGGGGAGACTACGAGCAGTACTTC.

CDR3 residues: CASSIQGPGELFF. The CDR3 coding sequence is TGTGCCAGCAGCATACAGGGGCCCGGGGAGCTGTTTTTT. This sequence joins TRBV13 and TRBJ2-2, with 7 nucleotides matching TRBD1. V was clipped by 5 bases and J by 6 bases; unmatched bases: 3. Germline CDR1 PRHDT, CDR2 FYEKMQ (reference sequence). The length of the CDR3 is 13 residues.

This clone was counted a single time. The V gene is TRBV19, the J gene TRBJ1-2; TRBD1 agrees at 10 bases. The CDR3 sequence is 13 residues long. Germline CDR1 and CDR2: LNHDA and SQIVND (reference sequence). V dropped 5 bases and J dropped 7; count of bases not matched to a gene: 4. The CDR3 reads CASSYGQGVGYTF. The CDR3, as DNA: TGTGCCAGTAGTTACGGACAGGGGGTTGGCTACACCTTC.

The table lists this clone with a few counts. The J gene is TRBJ2-1, the V gene TRBV4-3; D is undetermined. The germline CDR1 and CDR2 sequences are LGHNA and YSLEER. The CDR3 totals 16 residues. V was pared by 1 base and J by 4 bases, with 14 bases between. The CDR3 spells CASSQASGETYNEQFF. DNA for the CDR3: TGCGCCAGCAGCCAAGCTAGTGGTGAAACGTACAATGAGCAGTTCTTC.

V usage is TRBV7-2 and J usage is TRBJ2-3; D is perhaps TRBD2 (6 bases). Trimming cost V 5 bases and J 0 bases, with 18 bases left between them. This CDR3 is built from 17 residues. Germline CDR1 is SGHTA and CDR2 is FQGNSA. The CDR3 nucleotides are TGTGCCAGCAGCCCCCGGGGTGCTAGCGCGAGCACAGATACGCAGTATTTT. Encoded protein: CASSPRGASASTDTQYF.

This clone was detected a few times. CDR3 residues: CASSVRTSGSEQYF. For the CDR3, the DNA is TGTGCCAGCAGCGTCCGGACTAGCGGGTCCGAGCAGTACTTC. The chain recombines TRBV9 with TRBJ2-7; TRBD2 matches 11 bases. J was trimmed by 6 bases and V by 2 bases; bases with no gene match: 4. The CDR3 runs 14 residues. In germline, CDR1 is SGDLS, CDR2 YYNGEE.

The genes are TRBV7-8 and TRBJ2-1; TRBD2 matches at 14 bases. The J segment lost 10 bases and the V segment lost 6 bases, leaving 11 bases of the junction unmatched. Germline-derived CDR1 and CDR2 are SGHVS and FQNEAQ. The CDR3 contains 16 residues. CDR3 sequence reads: CASSPMGTSGRGEQFF. The CDR3 DNA is TGTGCCAGCAGTCCCATGGGGACTAGCGGGAGAGGAGAGCAGTTCTTC. The full variable domain, in which reference TRBV7-8 and TRBJ2-1 provide the parts outside the CDR3, is GAGVSQSPRYKVAKRGQDVALRCDPISGHVSLFWYQQALGQGPEFLTYFQNEAQLDKSGLPSDRFFAERPEGSVSTLKIQRTQQEDSAVYLCASSPMGTSGRGEQFFGPGTRLTVL.

This clone was recorded at least ten times. V usage is TRBV6-4 and J usage is TRBJ2-3; 9 nucleotides match TRBD2. V trimming: 3 bases; J trimming: 0 bases; junction bases outside the gene matches: 4. The CDR3 consists of 16 residues. Germline V lookup: CDR1 MRHNA, CDR2 SNTAGT. The CDR3 nucleotides read TGTGCCAGCAGTGATGAAGCGGGGGGAAGCACAGATACGCAGTATTTT. Amino acids: CASSDEAGGSTDTQYF.

This chain joins TRBV6-5 and TRBJ2-5; possible D gene TRBD2, 5 bases. CDR1 is MNHEY, CDR2 SVGAGI, per germline. V was clipped by 0 bases and J by 7 bases, with 9 bases between them. This CDR3 contains 13 residues. The DNA of the CDR3 is TGTGCCAGCAGTTACTCAGATCGGGGGACCCAGTACTTC. Residues: CASSYSDRGTQYF.

The V gene is TRBV4-3, the J gene TRBJ2-1; TRBD1 aligns across 9 bases. Germline V lookup: CDR1 LGHNA, CDR2 YSLEER. The CDR3 is 15 residues long. Trimming cost V 3 bases and J 3 bases; bases outside gene matches: 3. The CDR3 DNA is TGCGCCAGCAGCCATCGACAGGGGGTCTACAATGAGCAGTTCTTC. Translating gives CASSHRQGVYNEQFF.

The chain employs TRBV19 and TRBJ1-3; a weak D match, TRBD1 (5 bases). Trimming removed 10 bases at V and 2 bases at J, with 9 bases between. Germline CDR1 LNHDA, CDR2 SQIVND (reference sequence). CDR3 length: 12 amino acids. The CDR3: CATGFPGNTIYF. The CDR3 DNA reads TGTGCCACAGGGTTCCCTGGAAACACCATATATTTT.